This entry concerns a single TCR beta chain. CD8+ and CD4+ T cells circulating in blood were sequenced for TCR beta. The patients who served as multiple sclerosis controls were treatment-naive and had stable or active relapsing-remitting disease that fulfilled the revised McDonald criteria. FACS was used to enrich TEMRA cells, whereas the CD8+ and CD4+ T cells were obtained by negative isolation. The sample comes from a study of CD8 T cells in Susac syndrome. The CDR3 sequence is 17 residues long. Trimming left V 2 bases short and J 0 bases short, with 17 bases between. Germline lookup yields CDR1 MNHEY and CDR2 SMNVEV (reference sequence). Reverse transcription of roughly 0.45 to 1 ug RNA was carried out with random hexamers. An immunoSEQ multiplex PCR generated amplified TCR beta CDR3 products spanning 54 Vbeta and 13 Jbeta. MiXCR, run by TCRdb on the immunoSEQ multiplex PCR reads, gives a single entry per CDR3 protein. In the table there are around 190,000 distinct CDR3 sequences, roughly 96% of which are singletons.

Specimen: CD8+ T cells from PBMCs. The receptor's source is a human donor with multiple sclerosis. This sequence joins TRBV27 and TRBJ2-7; D not certain. CDR3 protein: CASSLGQQALSSYEQYF. CDR3 nucleotide sequence: TGTGCCAGCAGTTTAGGGCAGCAAGCTCTGAGCTCCTACGAGCAGTACTTC.